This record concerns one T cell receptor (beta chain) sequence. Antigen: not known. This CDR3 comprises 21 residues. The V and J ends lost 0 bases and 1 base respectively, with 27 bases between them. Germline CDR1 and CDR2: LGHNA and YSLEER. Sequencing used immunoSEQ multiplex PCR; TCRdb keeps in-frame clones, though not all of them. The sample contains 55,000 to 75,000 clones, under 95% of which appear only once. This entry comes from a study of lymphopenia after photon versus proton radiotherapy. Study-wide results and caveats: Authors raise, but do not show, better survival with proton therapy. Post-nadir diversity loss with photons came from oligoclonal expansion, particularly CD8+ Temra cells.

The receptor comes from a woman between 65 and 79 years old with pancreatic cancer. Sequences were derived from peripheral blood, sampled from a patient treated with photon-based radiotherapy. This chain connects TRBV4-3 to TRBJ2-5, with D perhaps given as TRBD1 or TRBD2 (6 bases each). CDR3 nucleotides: TGCGCCAGCAGCCAAGAAACGGGGGCGGTGCTAGCCCCGAGCCCCCAAGAGACCCAGTACTTC. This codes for CASSQETGAVLAPSPQETQYF.